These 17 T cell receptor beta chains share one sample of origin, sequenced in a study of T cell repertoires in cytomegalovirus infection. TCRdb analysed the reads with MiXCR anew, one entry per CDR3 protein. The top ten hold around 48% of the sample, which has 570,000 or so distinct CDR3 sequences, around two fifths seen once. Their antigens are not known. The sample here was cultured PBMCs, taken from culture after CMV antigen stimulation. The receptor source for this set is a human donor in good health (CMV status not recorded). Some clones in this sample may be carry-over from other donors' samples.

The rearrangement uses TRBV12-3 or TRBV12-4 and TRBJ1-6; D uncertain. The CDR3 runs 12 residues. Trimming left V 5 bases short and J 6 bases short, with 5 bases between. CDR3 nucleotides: TGTGCCAGCAGTAACAGTAATTCACCCCTCCACTTT. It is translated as CASSNSNSPLHF.

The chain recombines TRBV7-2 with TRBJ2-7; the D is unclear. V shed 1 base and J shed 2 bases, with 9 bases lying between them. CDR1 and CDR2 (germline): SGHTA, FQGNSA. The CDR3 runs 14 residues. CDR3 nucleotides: TGTGCCAGCAGCTTAGTTTCCAGAACCTACGAGCAGTACTTC. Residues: CASSLVSRTYEQYF.

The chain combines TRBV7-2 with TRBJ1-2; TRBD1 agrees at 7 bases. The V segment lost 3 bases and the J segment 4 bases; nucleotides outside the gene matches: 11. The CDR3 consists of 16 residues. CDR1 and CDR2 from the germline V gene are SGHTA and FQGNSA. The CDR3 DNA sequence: TGTGCCAGCAGCTTCTTAGGGGCGACAGGGCTCTATGGCTACACCTTC. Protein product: CASSFLGATGLYGYTF.

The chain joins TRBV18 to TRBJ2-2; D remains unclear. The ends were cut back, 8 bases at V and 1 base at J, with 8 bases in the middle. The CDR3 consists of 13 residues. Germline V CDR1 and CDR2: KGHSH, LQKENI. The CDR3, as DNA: TGTGCCAGCCAAAGACAGAACACCGGGGAGCTGTTTTTT. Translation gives CASQRQNTGELFF.

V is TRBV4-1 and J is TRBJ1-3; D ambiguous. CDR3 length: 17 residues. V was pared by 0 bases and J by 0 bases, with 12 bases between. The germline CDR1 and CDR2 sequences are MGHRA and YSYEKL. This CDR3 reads CASSQDRAPGSGNTIYF. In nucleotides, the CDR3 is TGCGCCAGCAGCCAAGATAGGGCGCCCGGCTCTGGAAACACCATATATTTT.

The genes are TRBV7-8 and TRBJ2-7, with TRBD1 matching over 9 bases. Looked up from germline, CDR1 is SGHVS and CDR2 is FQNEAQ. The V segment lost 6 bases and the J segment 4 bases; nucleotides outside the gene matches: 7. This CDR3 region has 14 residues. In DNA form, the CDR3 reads TGTGCCAGCAGGACCGGGACAGGGACATACGAGCAGTACTTC. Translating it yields CASRTGTGTYEQYF.

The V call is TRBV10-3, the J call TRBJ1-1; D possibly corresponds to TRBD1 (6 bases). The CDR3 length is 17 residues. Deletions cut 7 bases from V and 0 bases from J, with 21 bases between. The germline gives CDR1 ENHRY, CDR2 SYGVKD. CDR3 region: CAINPTGARLMNTEAFF. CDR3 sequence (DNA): TGTGCCATCAACCCGACAGGAGCCCGCCTTATGAACACTGAAGCTTTCTTT.

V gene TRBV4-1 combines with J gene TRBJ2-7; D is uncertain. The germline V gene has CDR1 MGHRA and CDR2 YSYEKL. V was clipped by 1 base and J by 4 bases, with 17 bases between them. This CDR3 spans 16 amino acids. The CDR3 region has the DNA TGCGCCAGCAGCCAAGTTTCAGATACCGATTATTACGAGCAGTACTTC. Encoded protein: CASSQVSDTDYYEQYF.

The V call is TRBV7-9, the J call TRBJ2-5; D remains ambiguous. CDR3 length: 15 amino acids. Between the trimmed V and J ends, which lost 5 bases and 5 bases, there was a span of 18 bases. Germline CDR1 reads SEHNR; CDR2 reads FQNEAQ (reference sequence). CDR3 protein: CASSPRRLGKETQYF. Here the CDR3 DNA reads TGTGCCAGCAGCCCCCGCCGCCTGGGGAAGGAGACCCAGTACTTC. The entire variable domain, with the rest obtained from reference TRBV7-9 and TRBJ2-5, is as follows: DTGVSQNPRHKITKRGQNVTFRCDPISEHNRLYWYRQTLGQGPEFLTYFQNEAQLEKSRLLSDRFSAERPKGSFSTLEIQRTEQGDSAMYLCASSPRRLGKETQYFGPGTRLLVL.

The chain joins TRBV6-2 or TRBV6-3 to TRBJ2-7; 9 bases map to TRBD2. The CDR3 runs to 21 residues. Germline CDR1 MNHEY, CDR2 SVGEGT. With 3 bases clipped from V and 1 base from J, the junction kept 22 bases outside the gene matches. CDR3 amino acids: CASSYTPGWSGRLPLSYEQYF. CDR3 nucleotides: TGTGCCAGCAGTTATACCCCCGGTTGGAGCGGGAGGCTACCCCTATCCTACGAGCAGTACTTC.

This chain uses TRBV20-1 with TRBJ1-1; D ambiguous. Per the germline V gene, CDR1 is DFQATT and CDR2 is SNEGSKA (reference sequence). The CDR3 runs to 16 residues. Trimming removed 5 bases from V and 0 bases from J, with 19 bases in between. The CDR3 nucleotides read TGCAGTGCTTCGATCGGGGTGATGGAACTGAACACTGAAGCTTTCTTT. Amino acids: CSASIGVMELNTEAFF.

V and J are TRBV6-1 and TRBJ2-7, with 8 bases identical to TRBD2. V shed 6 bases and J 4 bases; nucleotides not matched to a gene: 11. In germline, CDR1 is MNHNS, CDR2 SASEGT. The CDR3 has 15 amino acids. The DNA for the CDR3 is TGTGCCAGCAGCATAGGGGGACTAGGGATTTACGAGCAGTACTTC. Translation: CASSIGGLGIYEQYF.

The CDR3 nucleotides read TGTGCCAGCGGGAGGAAGGACAGCCTAACCTACGAGCAGTACTTC. Translation: CASGRKDSLTYEQYF. This chain links TRBV5-4 with TRBJ2-7; D may be TRBD1 or TRBD2 (6 bases each). Germline loops: CDR1 SGHNT, CDR2 YYREEE (reference sequence). The CDR3 runs to 15 residues. V was trimmed by 7 bases and J by 2 bases, leaving 19 bases between them.

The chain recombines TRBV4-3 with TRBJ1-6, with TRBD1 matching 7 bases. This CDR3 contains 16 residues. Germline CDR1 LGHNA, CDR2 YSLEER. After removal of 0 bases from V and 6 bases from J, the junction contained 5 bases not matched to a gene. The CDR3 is CASSQELPGGNSPLHF. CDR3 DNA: TGCGCCAGCAGCCAAGAGCTCCCAGGGGGTAATTCACCCCTCCACTTT.

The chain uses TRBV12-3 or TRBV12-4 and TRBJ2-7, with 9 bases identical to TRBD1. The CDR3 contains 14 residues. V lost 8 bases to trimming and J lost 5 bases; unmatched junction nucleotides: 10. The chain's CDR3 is CASAPQGASDEQYF. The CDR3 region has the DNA TGTGCCAGCGCCCCACAGGGGGCATCTGACGAGCAGTACTTC.

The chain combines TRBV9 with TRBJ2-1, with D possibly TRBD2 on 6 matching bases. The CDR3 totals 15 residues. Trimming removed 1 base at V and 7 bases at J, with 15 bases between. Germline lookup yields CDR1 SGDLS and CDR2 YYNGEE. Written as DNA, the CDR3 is TGTGCCAGCAGCGTATCGGGGGAGAATCGAAATGAGCAGTTCTTC. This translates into CASSVSGENRNEQFF.

CDR3 amino acids: CASSTGTNSYEQYF. CDR3 DNA sequence: TGTGCCAGCAGCACCGGGACGAACTCCTACGAGCAGTACTTC. V is TRBV7-9 and J is TRBJ2-7; TRBD1 or TRBD2 may be the D gene (5 bases each). CDR1 and CDR2 (germline): SEHNR, FQNEAQ (reference sequence). The CDR3 runs 14 residues. Trimming left V 5 bases short and J 0 bases short, with 11 bases between.